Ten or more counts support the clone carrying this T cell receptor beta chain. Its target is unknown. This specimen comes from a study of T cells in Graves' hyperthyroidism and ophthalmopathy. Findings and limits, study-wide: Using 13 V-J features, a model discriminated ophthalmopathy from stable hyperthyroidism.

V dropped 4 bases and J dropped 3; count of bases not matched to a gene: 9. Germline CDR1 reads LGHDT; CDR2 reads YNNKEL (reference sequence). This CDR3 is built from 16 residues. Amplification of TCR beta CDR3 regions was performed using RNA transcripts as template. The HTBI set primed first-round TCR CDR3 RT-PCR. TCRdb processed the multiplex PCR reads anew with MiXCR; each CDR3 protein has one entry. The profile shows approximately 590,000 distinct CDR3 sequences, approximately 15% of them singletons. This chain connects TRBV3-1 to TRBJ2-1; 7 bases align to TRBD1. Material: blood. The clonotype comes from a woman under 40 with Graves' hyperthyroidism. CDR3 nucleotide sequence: TGTGCCAGCAGCCCGCCCGGGACAGACTTCTACAATGAGCAGTTCTTC. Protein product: CASSPPGTDFYNEQFF.